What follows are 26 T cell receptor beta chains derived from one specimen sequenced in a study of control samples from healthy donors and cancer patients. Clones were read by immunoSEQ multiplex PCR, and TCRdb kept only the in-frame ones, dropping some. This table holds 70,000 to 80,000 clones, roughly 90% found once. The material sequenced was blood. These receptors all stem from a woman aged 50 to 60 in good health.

CDR3 region: CASTPGQQSGNTIYF. DNA of the CDR3: TGTGCCAGCACCCCGGGACAGCAATCTGGAAACACCATATATTTT. The V call is TRBV2, the J call TRBJ1-3; 7 nucleotides align to TRBD1. Germline CDR1 reads SNHLY; CDR2 reads FYNNEI. The CDR3 loop spans 15 amino acids. With V trimmed by 7 bases and J by 1 base, 7 bases remained unmatched.

The CDR3 region is CASSSTGTGFGEQFF. As DNA, the CDR3 is TGCGCCAGCAGCTCAACCGGGACAGGTTTTGGTGAGCAGTTCTTC. V usage is TRBV5-1 and J usage is TRBJ2-1; 8 positions match TRBD1. Germline CDR1 and CDR2: SGHRS and YFSETQ. After removal of 3 bases from V and 9 bases from J, the junction contained 11 bases not matched to a gene. The CDR3 consists of 15 residues.

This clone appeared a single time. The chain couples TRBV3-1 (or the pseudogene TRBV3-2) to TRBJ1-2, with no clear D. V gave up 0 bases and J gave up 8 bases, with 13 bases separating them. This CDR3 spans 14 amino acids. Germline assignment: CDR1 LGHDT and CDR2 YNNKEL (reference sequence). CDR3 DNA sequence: TGTGCCAGCAGCCAAGATCTCAACATCGGGGGCTACACCTTC. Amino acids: CASSQDLNIGGYTF.

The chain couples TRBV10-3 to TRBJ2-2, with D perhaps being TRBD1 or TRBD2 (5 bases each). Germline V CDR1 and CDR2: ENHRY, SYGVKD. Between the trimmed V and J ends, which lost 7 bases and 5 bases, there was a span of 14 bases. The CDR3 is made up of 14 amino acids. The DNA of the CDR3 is TGTGCCATCAAGAACAGGACTTATACCGGGGAGCTGTTTTTT. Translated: CAIKNRTYTGELFF.

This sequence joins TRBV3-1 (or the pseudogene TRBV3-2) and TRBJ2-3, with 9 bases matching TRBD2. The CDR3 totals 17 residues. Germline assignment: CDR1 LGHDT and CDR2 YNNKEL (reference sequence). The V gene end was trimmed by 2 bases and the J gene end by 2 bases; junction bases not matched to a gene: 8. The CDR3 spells CASSQRIAGVLTDTQYF. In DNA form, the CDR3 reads TGTGCCAGCAGCCAACGTATAGCGGGAGTGCTCACAGATACGCAGTATTTT.

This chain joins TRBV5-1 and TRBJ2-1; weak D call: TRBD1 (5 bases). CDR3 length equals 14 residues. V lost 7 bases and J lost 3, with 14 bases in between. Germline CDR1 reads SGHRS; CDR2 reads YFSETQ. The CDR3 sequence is CASYSLGHYNEQFF. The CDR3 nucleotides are TGCGCCAGCTATAGTCTTGGACACTACAATGAGCAGTTCTTC.

The CDR3 DNA reads as TGTGCCAGCAGTTTCCCCCCCCGGGAAAGCCCAAACACCGGGGAGCTGTTTTTT. Its translation is CASSFPPRESPNTGELFF. The V gene is TRBV28, the J gene TRBJ2-2; TRBD2 might be the D (5 bases). The CDR3 extends over 18 amino acids. The germline gives CDR1 MDHEN, CDR2 SYDVKM. V dropped 3 bases and J dropped 2 bases, with 19 bases sitting between them. Full variable domain (remainder filled in from reference TRBV28 and TRBJ2-2): DVKVTQSSRYLVKRTGEKVFLECVQDMDHENMFWYRQDPGLGLRLIYFSYDVKMKEKGDIPEGYSVSREKKERFSLILESASTNQTSMYLCASSFPPRESPNTGELFFGEGSRLTVL.

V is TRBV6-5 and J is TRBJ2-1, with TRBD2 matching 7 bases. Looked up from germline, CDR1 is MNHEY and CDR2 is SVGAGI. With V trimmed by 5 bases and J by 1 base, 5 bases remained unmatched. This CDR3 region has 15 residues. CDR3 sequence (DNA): TGTGCCAGCAGTATGCGGGAGCGGTCCTACAATGAGCAGTTCTTC. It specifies CASSMRERSYNEQFF.

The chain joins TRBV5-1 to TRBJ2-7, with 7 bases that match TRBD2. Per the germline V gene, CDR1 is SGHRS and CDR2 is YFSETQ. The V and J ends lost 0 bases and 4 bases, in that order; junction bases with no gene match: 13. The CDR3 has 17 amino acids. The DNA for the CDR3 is TGCGCCAGCAGCTTGGGGGTGCTACGCGGGAGAGCGTACGAGCAGTACTTC. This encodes CASSLGVLRGRAYEQYF.

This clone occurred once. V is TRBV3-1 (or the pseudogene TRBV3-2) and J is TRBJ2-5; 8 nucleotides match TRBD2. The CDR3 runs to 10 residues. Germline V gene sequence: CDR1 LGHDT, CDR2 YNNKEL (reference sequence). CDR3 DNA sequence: TGTGCTAGCGGGACCGAGACCCAGTACTTC. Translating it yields CASGTETQYF.

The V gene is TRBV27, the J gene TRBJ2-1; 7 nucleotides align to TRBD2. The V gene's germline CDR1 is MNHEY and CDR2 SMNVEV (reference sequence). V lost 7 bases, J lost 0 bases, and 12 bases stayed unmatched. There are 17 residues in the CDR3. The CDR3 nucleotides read TGTGCCAGCACCTTCTTTCCGGGCGGGAGCTCCTACAATGAGCAGTTCTTC. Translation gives CASTFFPGGSSYNEQFF.

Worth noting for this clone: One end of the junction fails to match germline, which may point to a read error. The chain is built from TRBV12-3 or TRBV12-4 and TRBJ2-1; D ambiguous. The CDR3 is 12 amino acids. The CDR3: CASSLAPGFPVF. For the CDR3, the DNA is TGTGCCAGCAGTTTAGCGCCGGGTTTCCCCGTCTTC.

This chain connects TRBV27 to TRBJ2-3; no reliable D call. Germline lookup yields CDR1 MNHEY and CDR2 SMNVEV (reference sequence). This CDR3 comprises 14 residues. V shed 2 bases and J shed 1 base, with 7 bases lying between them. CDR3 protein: CASSLAGGTDTQYF. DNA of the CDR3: TGTGCCAGCAGTTTAGCTGGAGGCACAGATACGCAGTATTTT.

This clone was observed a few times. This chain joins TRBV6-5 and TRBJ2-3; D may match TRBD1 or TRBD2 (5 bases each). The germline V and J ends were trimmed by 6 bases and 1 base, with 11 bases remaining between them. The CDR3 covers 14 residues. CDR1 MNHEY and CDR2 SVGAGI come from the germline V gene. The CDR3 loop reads CASRRRGGTDTQYF. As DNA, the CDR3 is TGTGCCAGCAGGCGCAGAGGGGGCACAGATACGCAGTATTTT.

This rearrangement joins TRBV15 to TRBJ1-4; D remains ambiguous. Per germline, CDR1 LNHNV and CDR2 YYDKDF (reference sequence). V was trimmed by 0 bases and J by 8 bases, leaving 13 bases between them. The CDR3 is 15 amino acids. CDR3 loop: CATSRDGRSLEKLFF. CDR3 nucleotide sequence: TGTGCCACCAGCAGAGATGGCCGGAGCCTCGAAAAACTGTTTTTT.

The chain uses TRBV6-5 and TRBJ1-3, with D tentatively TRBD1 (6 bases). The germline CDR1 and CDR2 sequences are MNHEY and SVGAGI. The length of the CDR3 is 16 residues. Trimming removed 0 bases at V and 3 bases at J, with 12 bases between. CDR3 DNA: TGTGCCAGCAGTTACTCTGGCCAGGGGTTTGGAAACACCATATATTTT. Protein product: CASSYSGQGFGNTIYF.

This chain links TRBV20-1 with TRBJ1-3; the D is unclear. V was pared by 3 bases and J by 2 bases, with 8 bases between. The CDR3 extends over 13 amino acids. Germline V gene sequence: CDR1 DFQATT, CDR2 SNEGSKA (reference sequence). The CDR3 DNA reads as TGCAGTGCTAGTTTGTCAGCTGGAAACACCATATATTTT. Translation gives CSASLSAGNTIYF.

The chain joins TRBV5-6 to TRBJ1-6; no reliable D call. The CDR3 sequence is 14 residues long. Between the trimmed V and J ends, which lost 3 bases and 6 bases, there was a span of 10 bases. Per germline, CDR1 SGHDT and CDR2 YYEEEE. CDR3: CASSSRTFNSPLHF. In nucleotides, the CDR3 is TGTGCCAGCAGCTCACGGACCTTTAATTCACCCCTCCACTTT.

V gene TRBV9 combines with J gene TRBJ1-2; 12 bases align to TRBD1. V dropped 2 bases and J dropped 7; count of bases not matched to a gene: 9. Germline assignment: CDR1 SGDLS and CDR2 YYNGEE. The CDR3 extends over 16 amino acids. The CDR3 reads CASSVRPGQGASGYTF. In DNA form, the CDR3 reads TGTGCCAGCAGCGTCAGGCCGGGACAGGGGGCCTCTGGCTACACCTTC.

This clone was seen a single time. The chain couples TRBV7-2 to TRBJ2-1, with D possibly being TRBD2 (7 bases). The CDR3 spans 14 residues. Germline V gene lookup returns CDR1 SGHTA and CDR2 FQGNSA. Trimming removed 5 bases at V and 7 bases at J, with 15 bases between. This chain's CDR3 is CASSPGGGPNEQFF. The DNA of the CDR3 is TGTGCCAGCAGCCCGGGGGGCGGCCCTAATGAGCAGTTCTTC.

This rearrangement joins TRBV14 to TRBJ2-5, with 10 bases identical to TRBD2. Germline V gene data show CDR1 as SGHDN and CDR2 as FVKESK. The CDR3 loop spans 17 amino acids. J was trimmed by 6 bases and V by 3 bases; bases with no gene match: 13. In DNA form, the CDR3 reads TGTGCCAGCAGCCAGCCCAGAGTAGCGGGAGGTCGGCAGACCCAGTACTTC. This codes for CASSQPRVAGGRQTQYF.

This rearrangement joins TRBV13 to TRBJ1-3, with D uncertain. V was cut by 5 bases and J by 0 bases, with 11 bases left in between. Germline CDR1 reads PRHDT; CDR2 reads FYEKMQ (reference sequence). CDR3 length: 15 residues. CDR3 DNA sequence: TGTGCCAGCAGCGTTCGACTGACCTCTGGAAACACCATATATTTT. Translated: CASSVRLTSGNTIYF. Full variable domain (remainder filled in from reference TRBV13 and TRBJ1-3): AAGVIQSPRHLIKEKRETATLKCYPIPRHDTVYWYQQGPGQDPQFLISFYEKMQSDKGSIPDRFSAQQFSDYHSELNMSSLELGDSALYFCASSVRLTSGNTIYFGEGSWLTVV.

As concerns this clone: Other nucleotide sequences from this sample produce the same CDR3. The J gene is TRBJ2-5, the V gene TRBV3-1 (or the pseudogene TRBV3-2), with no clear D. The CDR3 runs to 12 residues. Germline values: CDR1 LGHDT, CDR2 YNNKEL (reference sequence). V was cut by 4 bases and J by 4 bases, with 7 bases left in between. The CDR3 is CASSPNGETQYF. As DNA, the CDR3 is TGTGCCAGCAGCCCGAATGGAGAGACCCAGTACTTC.

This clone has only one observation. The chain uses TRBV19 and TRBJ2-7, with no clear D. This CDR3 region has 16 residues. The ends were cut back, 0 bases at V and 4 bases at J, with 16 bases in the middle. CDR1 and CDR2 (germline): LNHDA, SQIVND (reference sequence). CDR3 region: CASSIDGSAFVYEQYF. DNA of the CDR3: TGTGCCAGTAGTATAGATGGCAGCGCCTTTGTGTACGAGCAGTACTTC.

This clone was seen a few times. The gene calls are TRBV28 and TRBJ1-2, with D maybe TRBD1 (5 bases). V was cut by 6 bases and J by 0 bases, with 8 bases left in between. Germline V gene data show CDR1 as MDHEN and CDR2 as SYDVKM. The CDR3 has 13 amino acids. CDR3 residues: CASSGTANYGYTF. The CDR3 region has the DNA TGTGCCAGCAGCGGGACGGCTAACTATGGCTACACCTTC.

The CDR3 sequence: CASSQGTVNQPQHF. In DNA form, the CDR3 reads TGCGCCAGCAGCCAAGGGACAGTCAATCAGCCCCAGCATTTT. V gene TRBV4-1 combines with J gene TRBJ1-5; D might be TRBD1 (6 bases). V lost 1 base, J lost 3 bases, and 7 bases lay in between. The CDR3 extends over 14 amino acids. Germline V lookup: CDR1 MGHRA, CDR2 YSYEKL.